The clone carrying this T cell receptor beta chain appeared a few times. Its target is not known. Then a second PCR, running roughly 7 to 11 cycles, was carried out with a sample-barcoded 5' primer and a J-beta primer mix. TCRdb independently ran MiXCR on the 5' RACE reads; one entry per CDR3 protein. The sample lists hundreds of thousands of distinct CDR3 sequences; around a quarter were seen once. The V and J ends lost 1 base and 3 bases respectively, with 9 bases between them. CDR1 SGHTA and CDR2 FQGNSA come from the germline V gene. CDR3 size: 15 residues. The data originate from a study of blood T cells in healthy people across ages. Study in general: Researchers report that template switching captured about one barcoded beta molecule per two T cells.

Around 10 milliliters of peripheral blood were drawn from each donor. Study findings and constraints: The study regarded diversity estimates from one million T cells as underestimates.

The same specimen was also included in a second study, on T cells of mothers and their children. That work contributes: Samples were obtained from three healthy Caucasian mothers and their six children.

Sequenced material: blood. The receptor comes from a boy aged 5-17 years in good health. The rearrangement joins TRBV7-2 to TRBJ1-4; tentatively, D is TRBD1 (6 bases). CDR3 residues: CASSLGGQSNEKLFF. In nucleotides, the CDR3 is TGTGCCAGCAGCTTAGGGGGACAATCTAATGAAAAACTGTTTTTT.